These T cell receptor beta chains were read from a single sample in a study of blood T cell repertoires in COVID-19. Here immunoSEQ multiplex PCR was the method, and the copy in TCRdb shows in-frame clones only, minus some. This sample has under 250,000 clones, with about 89% found just once. Sequences were obtained from peripheral blood. The source of these receptors is a woman between 55 and 75 years old who had recovered from COVID-19. Both conserved end residues are part of each CDR3. Each record gives: J gene, clone size, D gene, V gene, CDR3 DNA, CDR3 protein. The D gene is left open where the match is weak. A row's size may be missing; if present it is once, few, many or a size class.

J gene: TRBJ1-1
clone size: .
D gene: .
V gene: TRBV28
CDR3 DNA: TGTGCCAGCAGTTTGGGAGGTCCCCGGACGATGAACACTGAAGCTTTCTTT
CDR3 protein: CASSLGGPRTMNTEAFF

J gene: TRBJ1-3
clone size: .
D gene: .
V gene: TRBV5-1
CDR3 DNA: TGCGCCAGCAGGATGCAGGGATCTGGAAACACCATATATTTT
CDR3 protein: CASRMQGSGNTIYF

J gene: TRBJ2-3
clone size: .
D gene: TRBD1
V gene: TRBV3-1/TRBV3-2
CDR3 DNA: TGTGCCAGCAGCCAAGATAGGGACAGTTCGACGCAGTATTTT
CDR3 protein: CASSQDRDSSTQYF

J gene: TRBJ1-2
clone size: .
D gene: .
V gene: TRBV20-1
CDR3 DNA: TGCAGCACACTATCTAACTATGGCTACACCTTC
CDR3 protein: CSTLSNYGYTF

J gene: TRBJ2-2
clone size: .
D gene: TRBD1
V gene: TRBV19
CDR3 DNA: TGTGCCAGTAGTCTCAGGGGGCTTGGCACCGGGGAGCTGTTTTTT
CDR3 protein: CASSLRGLGTGELFF

J gene: TRBJ2-5
clone size: .
D gene: .
V gene: TRBV6-5
CDR3 DNA: TGTGCCAGCAGTCCCCGTTCGGAGACCCAGTACTTC
CDR3 protein: CASSPRSETQYF

J gene: TRBJ2-7
clone size: .
D gene: .
V gene: TRBV5-4
CDR3 DNA: TGTGCAAGCAGGCATACTGACAGCTACGAGCAGTACTTC
CDR3 protein: CASRHTDSYEQYF

J gene: TRBJ2-1
clone size: .
D gene: TRBD2
V gene: TRBV19
CDR3 DNA: TGTGCCAGTAGTAGGTTTGGGGCTAGCGGGGGTGACGCTGAGCAGTTCTTC
CDR3 protein: CASSRFGASGGDAEQFF

J gene: TRBJ1-2
clone size: .
D gene: .
V gene: TRBV5-4
CDR3 DNA: TGTGCCAGCAGCTTGGATGGCCACTATGGCTACACCTTC
CDR3 protein: CASSLDGHYGYTF

J gene: TRBJ1-1
clone size: .
D gene: .
V gene: TRBV18
CDR3 DNA: TGTGCCAGCTCACCACCGAATATCAGAAACACAGAAGCTTTCTTT
CDR3 protein: CASSPPNIRNTEAFF

J gene: TRBJ2-7
clone size: .
D gene: TRBD1
V gene: TRBV29-1
CDR3 DNA: TGCAGCGTTCTGACAGGGGGGTACGAGCAGTACTTC
CDR3 protein: CSVLTGGYEQYF

J gene: TRBJ1-5
clone size: .
D gene: .
V gene: TRBV5-1
CDR3 DNA: TGCGCCAGCAGCTTGGGAGGACAGAATCAGCCCCAGCATTTT
CDR3 protein: CASSLGGQNQPQHF

J gene: TRBJ2-3
clone size: .
D gene: TRBD2
V gene: TRBV7-2
CDR3 DNA: TGTGCCAGCAGCAGCACTAGCGGGGGGCCGACAGATACGCAGTATTTT
CDR3 protein: CASSSTSGGPTDTQYF

J gene: TRBJ2-3
clone size: .
D gene: .
V gene: TRBV2
CDR3 DNA: TGTGCCAGCACCCTTAGCACAGATACGCAGTATTTT
CDR3 protein: CASTLSTDTQYF

J gene: TRBJ2-2
clone size: .
D gene: .
V gene: TRBV29-1
CDR3 DNA: TGCAGCGGGGACATCCGGGGCACCGGGGAGCTGTTTTTT
CDR3 protein: CSGDIRGTGELFF

J gene: TRBJ2-1
clone size: .
D gene: .
V gene: TRBV9
CDR3 DNA: TGTGCCAGCAGCGTAGCAGGGCGCCGCTACAATGAGCAGTTCTTC
CDR3 protein: CASSVAGRRYNEQFF

J gene: TRBJ2-1
clone size: once
D gene: .
V gene: TRBV18
CDR3 DNA: TGTGCCAGCTCGTCCACTAGTCCGCCCGACAATGAGCAGTTCTTC
CDR3 protein: CASSSTSPPDNEQFF

J gene: TRBJ2-3
clone size: .
D gene: .
V gene: TRBV10-3
CDR3 DNA: TGTGCCATCAGTGGGACTATCGGGCTCACACTAGGGGATACGCAGTATTTT
CDR3 protein: CAISGTIGLTLGDTQYF

J gene: TRBJ1-2
clone size: .
D gene: TRBD1
V gene: TRBV19
CDR3 DNA: TGTGCCAGTAGGCCGCCGGGACAGGGGTCCTCTGGCTACACCTTC
CDR3 protein: CASRPPGQGSSGYTF

J gene: TRBJ2-5
clone size: .
D gene: TRBD2
V gene: TRBV11-1
CDR3 DNA: TGTGCCAGCAGCCCCTGGACTAGCTCCGGGGAGACCCAGTACTTC
CDR3 protein: CASSPWTSSGETQYF

J gene: TRBJ2-5
clone size: .
D gene: .
V gene: TRBV4-1
CDR3 DNA: TGCGCCAGCAGCCACCCCCAGGGGACCCGCAAAGAGACCCAGTACTTC
CDR3 protein: CASSHPQGTRKETQYF